This T cell receptor (beta chain) stems from a study of blood T cell repertoires in COVID-19. This CDR3 has 15 amino acids. V lost 1 base and J 6 bases, leaving 13 bases between the germline ends. The germline gives CDR1 SGHKS, CDR2 YYEKEE (reference sequence). Authors' data handling: Reference gene primer amplification gave nucleated cell count estimates. Libraries were prepared by immunoSEQ multiplex PCR; TCRdb keeps only in-frame clonotypes and omits some of them. V, J and clone size derive from that table, while D and trimming were established from the DNA sequence. The table includes roughly 250,000 clones, around four fifths detected once.

The TCR originated in a middle-aged woman with active or convalescent COVID-19. This chain links TRBV5-5 with TRBJ1-4, with D possibly TRBD1 on 5 matching bases. The sample comprised peripheral blood. The CDR3: CASSLPGREDEKLFF. CDR3 nucleotides: TGTGCCAGCAGCTTGCCCGGCAGGGAGGATGAAAAACTGTTTTTT.